This T cell receptor beta chain was recorded in a study of cytomegalovirus exposure and HLA in healthy donors. Background on the study: Of 300 to 500 genotyped donors, about 81% clustered with self-reported Caucasian donors. Whole-study findings and limits: For most subjects, TCR beta sequences were reported to predict HLA-A and HLA-B alleles with accuracy. Sequencing depth roughly uniform across donors was assumed in presence/absence analyses. Investigators reported 164 TCR beta chains as tied to cytomegalovirus.

The PCR had 60 Vbeta and 13 Jbeta primers. Sequenced by immunoSEQ multiplex PCR; TCRdb stores in-frame clones only, minus some. The table shows about 80,000 clones, with over 70% occurring only once. With regard to this clone: Its cognate antigen is unknown.

The sequence came from a woman aged 45-59 years in good health and CMV-seropositive. Sequenced input: PBMCs.

The CDR3 sequence: CAWRRQGARTEAFF. In nucleotides, the CDR3 is TGTGCCTGGAGAAGACAGGGGGCGAGGACTGAAGCTTTCTTT. The gene calls are TRBV30 and TRBJ1-1; TRBD1 aligns across 10 bases. Germline values: CDR1 GTSNPN, CDR2 SVGIG (reference sequence). V shed 3 bases, J shed 5 bases, and the junction held 6 bases outside the gene matches. The CDR3 has 14 amino acids.